Below are 26 T cell receptor beta chains sequenced from a single sample in a study of T cell responses to AZD1222 COVID-19 vaccine. Sequencing used immunoSEQ multiplex PCR; TCRdb keeps in-frame clones, though not all of them. The profile shows around 72,000 clones, 65% to 90% of them singletons. Sequenced here: peripheral blood, sampled on day 0 of AZD1222 vaccination. The source of these receptors is an adult in good health.

The chain recombines TRBV4-1 with TRBJ1-1; D unresolved. Looked up from germline, CDR1 is MGHRA and CDR2 is YSYEKL. The CDR3 is made up of 14 amino acids. Trimming cost V 0 bases and J 1 base, with 6 bases left between them. The CDR3 protein is CASSQDNWNTEAFF. The DNA of the CDR3 is TGCGCCAGCAGCCAAGATAACTGGAACACTGAAGCTTTCTTT.

The sample holds a few counts of this clone. J is TRBJ2-3 and V is TRBV4-2; 12 bases match TRBD2. V shed 1 base, J shed 10 bases, and the junction held 6 bases outside the gene matches. The CDR3 extends over 15 amino acids. Germline V gene sequence: CDR1 LGHNA, CDR2 YNFKEQ. The CDR3 nucleotides read TGTGCCAGCAGCCAAGCCGGGACTAGCGGGTGGGCGCAGTATTTT. Translated: CASSQAGTSGWAQYF.

This chain joins TRBV10-3 and TRBJ2-3; possibly TRBD1 for D (6 bases). The germline V gene has CDR1 ENHRY and CDR2 SYGVKD. V was cut by 9 bases and J by 2 bases, with 15 bases left in between. CDR3 size: 14 residues. Written as DNA, the CDR3 is TGTGCCATTGCCGGGACACACCACACAGATACGCAGTATTTT. Translated, it gives CAIAGTHHTDTQYF.

The rearrangement uses TRBV3-1 (or the pseudogene TRBV3-2) and TRBJ2-1, with TRBD2 matching 12 bases. V lost 3 bases and J lost 4; bases outside the gene matches: 4. The CDR3 contains 16 residues. CDR1 and CDR2 from the germline V gene are LGHDT and YNNKEL (reference sequence). CDR3 sequence (DNA): TGTGCCAGCAGCCACGAGGGACTAGCGGGTTACAATGAGCAGTTCTTC. It codes for CASSHEGLAGYNEQFF.

This clone was found a few times. The chain is built from TRBV19 and TRBJ1-1; TRBD1 is a possible D gene (5 bases). The germline CDR1 and CDR2 sequences are LNHDA and SQIVND (reference sequence). CDR3 size: 15 residues. The V and J ends lost 5 bases and 0 bases respectively, with 13 bases between them. The CDR3 nucleotides read TGTGCCAGTAGTCTCTCACAGGTGATGAACACTGAAGCTTTCTTT. Translated: CASSLSQVMNTEAFF.

This sequence joins TRBV12-5 and TRBJ2-1; 8 bases are a match to TRBD1. The CDR3 contains 13 residues. V lost 3 bases to trimming and J lost 9 bases; unmatched junction nucleotides: 4. CDR1 and CDR2 from the germline V gene are LGHNT and FRNRAP. This CDR3 reads CASGFAGGTEQFF. The CDR3 nucleotides are TGTGCTAGTGGTTTCGCAGGGGGCACTGAGCAGTTCTTC.

V and J are TRBV2 and TRBJ2-3; the match to TRBD1 covers 10 bases. J lost 1 base, V lost 6 bases, and 4 bases had no gene match. The CDR3 consists of 15 residues. Looked up from germline, CDR1 is SNHLY and CDR2 is FYNNEI. The CDR3 region is CASREGTGGTDTQYF. The CDR3 DNA reads TGTGCCAGCAGAGAGGGGACAGGGGGCACAGATACGCAGTATTTT. The whole variable domain, filled in from reference TRBV2 and TRBJ2-3, reads EPEVTQTPSHQVTQMGQEVILRCVPISNHLYFYWYRQILGQKVEFLVSFYNNEISEKSEIFDDQFSVERPDGSNFTLKIRSTKLEDSAMYFCASREGTGGTDTQYFGPGTRLTVL.

This chain connects TRBV5-1 to TRBJ2-7, with 15 bases fitting TRBD2. The length of the CDR3 is 15 residues. J gave up 7 bases and V 4 bases, and 6 bases lay outside the gene matches. Germline-derived CDR1 and CDR2 are SGHRS and YFSETQ. CDR3 amino acids: CASSPGTSGGREQYF. The CDR3 DNA follows: TGCGCCAGCAGCCCAGGGACTAGCGGGGGGCGGGAGCAGTACTTC.

This clone has a handful of counts. This chain joins TRBV3-1 (or the pseudogene TRBV3-2) and TRBJ1-5, with D maybe TRBD1 (5 bases). The CDR3 covers 15 residues. Germline V lookup: CDR1 LGHDT, CDR2 YNNKEL (reference sequence). The ends were cut back, 2 bases at V and 5 bases at J, with 13 bases in the middle. CDR3 amino acids: CASSQFRGAYQPQHF. CDR3 nucleotide sequence: TGTGCCAGCAGCCAATTTCGGGGCGCTTATCAGCCCCAGCATTTT.

J is TRBJ2-3 and V is TRBV3-1 (or the pseudogene TRBV3-2), with TRBD2 as a possible D gene (6 bases). The CDR3 runs 16 residues. The ends were cut back, 2 bases at V and 8 bases at J, with 20 bases in the middle. CDR1 is LGHDT, CDR2 YNNKEL, per germline (reference sequence). CDR3 DNA: TGTGCCAGCAGCCAAATACCCGGCGCCGGGGGTAGTACGCAGTATTTT. It translates to CASSQIPGAGGSTQYF.

J is TRBJ2-2 and V is TRBV3-1 (or the pseudogene TRBV3-2); 7 bases agree with TRBD2. V lost 4 bases, J lost 4 bases, and 12 bases stayed unmatched. The CDR3 spans 17 residues. Germline-derived CDR1 and CDR2 are LGHDT and YNNKEL (reference sequence). The chain's CDR3 is CASSRLMAGVPTGELFF. The CDR3 DNA follows: TGTGCCAGCAGCCGACTTATGGCGGGGGTACCCACCGGGGAGCTGTTTTTT.

This clone was counted a single time. The V call is TRBV18, the J call TRBJ2-2, with 11 bases lining up with TRBD1. The CDR3 totals 16 residues. CDR1 and CDR2 (germline): KGHSH, LQKENI. V lost 3 bases and J lost 4; bases outside the gene matches: 4. CDR3 in amino acids: CASSPLGQGGTGELFF. CDR3 nucleotide sequence: TGTGCCAGCTCACCCCTGGGACAGGGGGGCACCGGGGAGCTGTTTTTT.

The V gene is TRBV7-9, the J gene TRBJ2-2; possibly TRBD1 for D (7 bases). The CDR3 sequence is 13 residues long. Germline CDR1 reads SEHNR; CDR2 reads FQNEAQ (reference sequence). V gave up 11 bases and J gave up 3 bases, with 13 bases separating them. CDR3 loop: CAAGGTDTGELFF. CDR3 DNA sequence: TGTGCCGCAGGGGGGACGGACACCGGGGAGCTGTTTTTT.

The rearrangement joins TRBV11-3 to TRBJ1-1, with D perhaps TRBD1 (6 bases). Germline assignment: CDR1 SGHNT and CDR2 YENEEA. V was clipped by 3 bases and J by 1 base, with 12 bases between them. The CDR3 runs to 15 residues. The CDR3, as DNA: TGTGCCAGCAGCTTTTCCCTGACAGGGAACACTGAAGCTTTCTTT. Residues: CASSFSLTGNTEAFF.

The chain links TRBV6-2 or TRBV6-3 to TRBJ2-3; 7 nucleotides agree with TRBD1. The CDR3 has 19 amino acids. Germline-derived CDR1 and CDR2 are MNHEY and SVGEGT. J lost 5 bases, V lost 6 bases, and 23 bases had no gene match. CDR3: CASSPAPLTGMIKQDTQYF. The CDR3 region has the DNA TGTGCCAGCAGCCCAGCCCCCCTGACAGGGATGATCAAACAAGATACGCAGTATTTT.

This clone has more than one count but fewer than ten. The chain couples TRBV18 to TRBJ2-7, with no clear D. V was cut by 1 base and J by 2 bases, with 12 bases left in between. The CDR3 spans 15 residues. Germline V gene data show CDR1 as KGHSH and CDR2 as LQKENI. The CDR3 DNA reads as TGTGCCAGCTCACCACGGTGGACCGAGACCTACGAGCAGTACTTC. Translation gives CASSPRWTETYEQYF.

The V call is TRBV25-1, the J call TRBJ1-6; 9 bases match TRBD1. The CDR3 has 16 residues. CDR1 and CDR2 (germline): MGHDK, SYGVNS. J gave up 3 bases and V 3 bases, and 3 bases lay outside the gene matches. The CDR3 nucleotides read TGTGCCAGCAGTGACCCGACAGGGGGCTATAATTCACCCCTCCACTTT. Amino acids: CASSDPTGGYNSPLHF.

CDR3: CASSDSGQGAYGYTF. CDR3 DNA: TGCGCCAGCAGTGATAGTGGACAGGGGGCTTATGGCTACACCTTC. The rearrangement links TRBV10-2 to TRBJ1-2, with 11 bases aligning to TRBD1. The CDR3 has 15 amino acids. CDR1 is WSHSY and CDR2 is SAAADI in the germline V gene. V gave up 3 bases and J gave up 5 bases; unmatched junction bases: 5.

This rearrangement joins TRBV13 to TRBJ1-1, with D unresolved. V was shortened by 2 bases and J by 5 bases, with 12 bases between the two germline ends. Germline CDR1 is PRHDT and CDR2 is FYEKMQ (reference sequence). The length of the CDR3 is 14 residues. The CDR3 here is CASSLWGRGTEAFF. The CDR3 DNA is TGTGCCAGCAGCTTATGGGGTAGAGGAACTGAAGCTTTCTTT. Complete variable domain (other parts from reference TRBV13 and TRBJ1-1): AAGVIQSPRHLIKEKRETATLKCYPIPRHDTVYWYQQGPGQDPQFLISFYEKMQSDKGSIPDRFSAQQFSDYHSELNMSSLELGDSALYFCASSLWGRGTEAFFGQGTRLTVV.

V and J are TRBV9 and TRBJ2-7; TRBD1 aligns across 11 bases. CDR1 and CDR2 (germline): SGDLS, YYNGEE. The CDR3 has 16 residues. J gave up 3 bases and V 2 bases, and 7 bases lay outside the gene matches. Written as DNA, the CDR3 is TGTGCCAGCAGCGTCGGTGCCGGGACAGGGGGCTACGAGCAGTACTTC. Translating it yields CASSVGAGTGGYEQYF.

The chain combines TRBV15 with TRBJ2-7, with D tentatively TRBD1 (5 bases). V was shortened by 0 bases and J by 2 bases, with 11 bases between the two germline ends. CDR3 length: 15 amino acids. From germline, CDR1 is LNHNV and CDR2 YYDKDF (reference sequence). CDR3 sequence reads: CATSRDWGGTYEQYF. Here the CDR3 DNA reads TGTGCCACCAGCAGAGATTGGGGCGGTACCTACGAGCAGTACTTC. Full variable domain (remainder filled in from reference TRBV15 and TRBJ2-7): DAMVIQNPRYQVTQFGKPVTLSCSQTLNHNVMYWYQQKSSQAPKLLFHYYDKDFNNEADTPDNFQSRRPNTSFCFLDIRSPGLGDTAMYLCATSRDWGGTYEQYFGPGTRLTVT.

This chain connects TRBV18 to TRBJ2-2; a weak D match, TRBD1 (5 bases). CDR1 KGHSH and CDR2 LQKENI come from the germline V gene. The CDR3 has 14 residues. The V and J ends lost 1 base and 3 bases respectively, with 6 bases between them. CDR3: CASSPLRDTGELFF. The CDR3 DNA sequence: TGTGCCAGCTCACCACTCAGGGACACCGGGGAGCTGTTTTTT. Supplemented by reference TRBV18 and TRBJ2-2, the full variable domain reads NAGVMQNPRHLVRRRGQEARLRCSPMKGHSHVYWYRQLPEEGLKFMVYLQKENIIDESGMPKERFSAEFPKEGPSILRIQQVVRGDSAAYFCASSPLRDTGELFFGEGSRLTVL.

The chain couples TRBV6-5 to TRBJ2-6, with D hard to call. The V gene lost 3 bases and the J gene lost 0 bases, with 6 bases spanning the gap. The CDR3 spans 15 residues. The germline V gene encodes CDR1 MNHEY and CDR2 SVGAGI. CDR3 nucleotides: TGTGCCAGCAGTTATAAGGGCTCTGGGGCCAACGTCCTGACTTTC. The encoded protein is CASSYKGSGANVLTF.

The rearrangement links TRBV7-2 to TRBJ2-5; the match to TRBD2 covers 7 bases. The CDR3 runs to 16 residues. Germline trimming cut 1 base from V and 2 bases from J; bases unmatched to any gene: 7. CDR1 SGHTA and CDR2 FQGNSA come from the germline V gene. The CDR3 nucleotides are TGTGCCAGCAGCTTAGGATCAGCGGGGAAGCAAGAGACCCAGTACTTC. Protein sequence: CASSLGSAGKQETQYF. Full variable domain (outside the CDR3, taken from reference TRBV7-2 and TRBJ2-5): GAGVSQSPSNKVTEKGKDVELRCDPISGHTALYWYRQSLGQGLEFLIYFQGNSAPDKSGLPSDRFSAERTGGSVSTLTIQRTQQEDSAVYLCASSLGSAGKQETQYFGPGTRLLVL.

The J gene is TRBJ1-4, the V gene TRBV5-1, with D hard to call. The length of the CDR3 is 13 residues. Trimming removed 1 base at V and 4 bases at J, with 5 bases between. Per germline, CDR1 SGHRS and CDR2 YFSETQ. The CDR3 is CASSLRSNEKLFF. CDR3 DNA: TGCGCCAGCAGCTTGCGAAGTAATGAAAAACTGTTTTTT.

This clone was observed a few times. The rearrangement links TRBV6-5 to TRBJ1-2, with D possibly being TRBD1 (5 bases). Germline-derived CDR1 and CDR2 are MNHEY and SVGAGI. CDR3 length equals 12 residues. The V end was cut by 3 bases, the J end by 9 bases, with 11 bases between. The CDR3 spells CASSYLGARYTF. The CDR3 DNA is TGTGCCAGCAGTTATCTAGGGGCACGCTACACCTTC.